Below, 5 T cell receptor beta chains from the same sample are listed, as sequenced in a study of tissue T cells after allogeneic stem cell transplantation. TCRdb keeps only in-frame clones here, not all; method: immunoSEQ multiplex PCR. The sample contains about 8,700 clones, 40% to 45% of which appear only once. This sample's time point: mouse harvest day 7 after allogeneic transplant. Tail vein injection delivered 10^7 T-cell-depleted bone marrow cells and 10^6 splenic CD5+ T cells. The specimen sequenced was skin. The receptors were sampled from a female BALB/c mouse given C57BL/6 T cells with graft-versus-host disease after an allogeneic hematopoietic cell transplant.

Points on this clone: Mouse gene names and germline throughout. The observed sequence ends 1 residue before the CDR3 terminus, with the missing tail filled in from the germline J gene. The chain recombines TRBV15 with TRBJ1-3; D is unresolved. The CDR3 extends over 13 amino acids. Germline V gene sequence: CDR1 SGHND, CDR2 FRSKSL. With 6 bases removed from V and 0 bases from J, the gap between germline ends came to 6 bases. The CDR3: CASSQNSGNTLYF. The DNA read from the CDR3 is TGTGCCAGCAGCCAGAATTCTGGAAATACGCTCTAT.

This clone was counted once. Gene names and germline match the mouse. The read terminates 1 residue ahead of where the CDR3 ends, so the germline J gene completes it. The V call is TRBV3, the J call TRBJ2-7; possibly TRBD2 for D (6 bases). The germline V gene encodes CDR1 SNHLY and CDR2 FYNGKV (reference sequence). The CDR3 is 14 amino acids. Between the trimmed V and J ends, which lost 4 bases and 7 bases, there was a span of 17 bases. The CDR3 sequence is CASSWDSLLKEQYF. The part of the CDR3 DNA that was read is TGTGCCAGCAGCTGGGACTCCCTATTGAAAGAACAGTAC.

This clone has more than one count but fewer than ten. The gene symbols are mouse symbols. The read terminates 1 residue before the CDR3 end, so the remaining end is supplied by the germline J gene. The rearrangement links TRBV4 to TRBJ2-1; the match to TRBD2 covers 10 bases. After removal of 5 bases from V and 4 bases from J, the junction contained 2 bases not matched to a gene. The length of the CDR3 is 14 residues. Germline assignment: CDR1 LGHDT and CDR2 YNNKQL (reference sequence). The covered CDR3 bases are TGTGCCAGCAGCCGGGACTGGGGTTATGCTGAGCAGTTC. Its translation: CASSRDWGYAEQF. The entire CDR3 protein is CASSRDWGYAEQFF.

Concerning this clone: Germline and genes: mouse. The read halts 1 residue ahead of the CDR3 end, with the missing end drawn from the germline J gene. The rearrangement joins TRBV26 to TRBJ2-1; D may be TRBD1 (5 bases). The CDR3 contains 13 residues. CDR1 and CDR2 (germline): KGHPV, FQNQEV (reference sequence). The V end was cut by 6 bases, the J end by 0 bases, with 6 bases between. CDR3 sequence reads: CASRDNNYAEQFF. The part of the CDR3 DNA that was read is TGTGCCAGCAGGGACAATAACTATGCTGAGCAGTTC.

Points on this clone: All gene names here are mouse names. The read ends 1 residue before the CDR3 terminus; that terminus is restored from the germline J gene. This chain joins TRBV5 and TRBJ1-4; D not certain. The CDR3 contains 13 residues. Trimming took 3 bases from V and 0 from J, leaving 2 bases between them. Germline CDR1 is LGHNA and CDR2 is YNLKQL (reference sequence). The DNA read from the CDR3 is TGTGCCAGCAGCCAGATTTCCAACGAAAGATTATTT. Residues: CASSQISNERLF. The CDR3 in full is CASSQISNERLFF.